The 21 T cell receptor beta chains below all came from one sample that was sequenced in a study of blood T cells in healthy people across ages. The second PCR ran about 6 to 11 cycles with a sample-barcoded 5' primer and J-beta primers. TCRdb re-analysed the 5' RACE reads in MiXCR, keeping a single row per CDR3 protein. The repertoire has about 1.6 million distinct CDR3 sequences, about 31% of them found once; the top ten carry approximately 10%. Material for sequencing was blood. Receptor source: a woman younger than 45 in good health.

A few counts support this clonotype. For the CDR3, the DNA is TGTGCCAGCAGTGAAGCGGATCCCGCCCGACAGGGCATAGGGGATACGCAGTATTTT. Amino acids: CASSEADPARQGIGDTQYF. The chain uses TRBV6-1 and TRBJ2-3; TRBD1 aligns across 7 bases. V lost 0 bases, J lost 6 bases, and 18 bases stayed unmatched. Germline CDR1 MNHNS, CDR2 SASEGT. The CDR3 is 19 amino acids.

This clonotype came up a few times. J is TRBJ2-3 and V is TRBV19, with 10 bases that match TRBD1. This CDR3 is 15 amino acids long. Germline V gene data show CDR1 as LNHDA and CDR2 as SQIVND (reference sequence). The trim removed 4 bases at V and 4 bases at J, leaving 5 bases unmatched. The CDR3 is CASSNDRGLSDTQYF. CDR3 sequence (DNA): TGTGCCAGTAGTAACGACAGGGGGCTGTCAGATACGCAGTATTTT.

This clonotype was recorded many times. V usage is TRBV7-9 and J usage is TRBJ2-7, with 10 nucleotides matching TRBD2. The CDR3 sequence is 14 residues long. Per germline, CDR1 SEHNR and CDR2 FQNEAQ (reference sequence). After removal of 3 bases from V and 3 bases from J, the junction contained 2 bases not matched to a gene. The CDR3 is CASSLLAGDYEQYF. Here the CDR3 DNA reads TGTGCCAGCAGCTTGCTAGCGGGAGACTACGAGCAGTACTTC.

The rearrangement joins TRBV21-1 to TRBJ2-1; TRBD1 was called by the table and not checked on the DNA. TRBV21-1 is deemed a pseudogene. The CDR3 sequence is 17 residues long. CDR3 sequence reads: CASSSVRGPPLLLLQFF. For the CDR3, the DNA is TGTGCCAGCAGCAGCGTCAGGGGACCCCCTCTCCTACTACTACAGTTCTTC.

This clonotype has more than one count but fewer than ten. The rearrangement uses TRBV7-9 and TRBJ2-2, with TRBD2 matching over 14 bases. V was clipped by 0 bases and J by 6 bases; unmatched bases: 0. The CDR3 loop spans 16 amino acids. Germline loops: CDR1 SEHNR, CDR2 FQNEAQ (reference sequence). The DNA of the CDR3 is TGTGCCAGCAGCTTAGCGGGACTAGCGGGAGCCGGGGAGCTGTTTTTT. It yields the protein CASSLAGLAGAGELFF.

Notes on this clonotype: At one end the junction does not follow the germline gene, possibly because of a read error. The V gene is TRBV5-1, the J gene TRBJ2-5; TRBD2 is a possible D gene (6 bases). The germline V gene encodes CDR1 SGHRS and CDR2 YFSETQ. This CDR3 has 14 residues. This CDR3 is CTSSLGRGIETQYF. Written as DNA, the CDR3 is TGCACCAGCAGCTTGGGTCGGGGGATAGAGACCCAGTACTTC. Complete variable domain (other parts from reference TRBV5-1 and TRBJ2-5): KAGVTQTPRYLIKTRGQQVTLSCSPISGHRSVSWYQQTPGQGLQFLFEYFSETQRNKGNFPGRFSGRQFSNSRSEMNVSTLELGDSALYLCTSSLGRGIETQYFGPGTRLLVL.

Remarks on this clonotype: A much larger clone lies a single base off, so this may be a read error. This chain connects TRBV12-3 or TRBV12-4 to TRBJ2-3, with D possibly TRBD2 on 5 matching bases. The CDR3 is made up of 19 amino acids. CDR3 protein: CASSPPKRQLGSSTDAQYF. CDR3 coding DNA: TGTGCCAGCAGTCCTCCAAAACGACAACTAGGTTCTAGCACAGATGCGCAGTATTTT.

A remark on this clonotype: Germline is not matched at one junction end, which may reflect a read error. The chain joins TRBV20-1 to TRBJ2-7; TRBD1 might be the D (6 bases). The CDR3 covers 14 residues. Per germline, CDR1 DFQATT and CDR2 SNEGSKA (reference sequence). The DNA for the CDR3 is TGCAGTGCTAGAGTCAAGGGACAAAACTACGGGCAGTACTTC. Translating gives CSARVKGQNYGQYF.

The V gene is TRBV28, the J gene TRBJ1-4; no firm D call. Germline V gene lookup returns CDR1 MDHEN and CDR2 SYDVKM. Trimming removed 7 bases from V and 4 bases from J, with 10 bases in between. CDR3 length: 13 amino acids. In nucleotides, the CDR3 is TGTGCCAGCACCCCGGACGGTAATGAAAAACTGTTTTTT. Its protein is CASTPDGNEKLFF.

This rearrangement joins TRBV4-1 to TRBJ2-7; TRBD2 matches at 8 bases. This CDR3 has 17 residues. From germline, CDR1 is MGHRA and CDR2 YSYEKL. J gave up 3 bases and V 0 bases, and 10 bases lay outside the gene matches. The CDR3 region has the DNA TGCGCCAGCAGCCAAGACCAACTTAGCGGGGACCTCTACGAGCAGTACTTC. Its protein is CASSQDQLSGDLYEQYF.

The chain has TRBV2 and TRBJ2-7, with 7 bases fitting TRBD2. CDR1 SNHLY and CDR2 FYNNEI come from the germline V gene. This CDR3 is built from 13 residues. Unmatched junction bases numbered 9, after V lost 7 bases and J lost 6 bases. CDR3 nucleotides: TGTGCCAGCACCCCAGCGGGAATTGTCGAGCAGTACTTC. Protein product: CASTPAGIVEQYF.

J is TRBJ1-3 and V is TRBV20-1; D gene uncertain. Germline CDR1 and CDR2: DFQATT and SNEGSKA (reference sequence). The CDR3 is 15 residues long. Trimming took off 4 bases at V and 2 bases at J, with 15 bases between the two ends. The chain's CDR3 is CSAKPGGLPGNTIYF. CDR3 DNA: TGCAGTGCTAAACCGGGTGGCCTCCCTGGAAACACCATATATTTT.

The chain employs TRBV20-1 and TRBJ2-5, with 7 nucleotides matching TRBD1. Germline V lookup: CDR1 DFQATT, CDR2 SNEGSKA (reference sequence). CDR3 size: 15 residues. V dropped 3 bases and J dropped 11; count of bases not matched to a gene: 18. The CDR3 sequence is CSASTADRSYNEQYF. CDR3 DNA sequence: TGCAGTGCTAGCACGGCGGACAGGAGTTACAATGAGCAGTACTTC.

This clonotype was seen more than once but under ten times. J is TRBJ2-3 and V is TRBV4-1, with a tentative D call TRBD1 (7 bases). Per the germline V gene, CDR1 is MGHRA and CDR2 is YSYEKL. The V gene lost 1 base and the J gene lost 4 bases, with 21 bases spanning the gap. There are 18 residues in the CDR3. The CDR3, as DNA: TGCGCCAGCAGCCAAGTTGGCGGGACAGCGATCTTTCCAGATACGCAGTATTTT. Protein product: CASSQVGGTAIFPDTQYF.

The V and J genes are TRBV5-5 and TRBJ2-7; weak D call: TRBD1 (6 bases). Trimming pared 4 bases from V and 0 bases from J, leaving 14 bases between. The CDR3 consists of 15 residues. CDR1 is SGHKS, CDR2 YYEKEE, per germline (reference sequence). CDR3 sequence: CASSHRDTFSYEQYF. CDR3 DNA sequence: TGTGCCAGCAGCCACCGGGACACTTTCTCCTACGAGCAGTACTTC.

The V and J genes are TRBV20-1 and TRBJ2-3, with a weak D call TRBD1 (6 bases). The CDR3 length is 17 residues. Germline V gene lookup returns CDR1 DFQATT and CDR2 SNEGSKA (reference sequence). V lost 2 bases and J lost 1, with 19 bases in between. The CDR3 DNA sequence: TGCAGTGCTAGACCCCCCCTCACAGGGTATGGCACAGATACGCAGTATTTT. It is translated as CSARPPLTGYGTDTQYF.

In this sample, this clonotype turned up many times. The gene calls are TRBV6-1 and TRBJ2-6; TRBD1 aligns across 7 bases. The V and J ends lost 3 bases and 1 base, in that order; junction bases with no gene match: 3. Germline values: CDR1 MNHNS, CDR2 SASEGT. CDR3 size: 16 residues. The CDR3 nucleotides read TGTGCCAGCAGTGACCCGACAGGGTCTGGGGCCAACGTCCTGACTTTC. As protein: CASSDPTGSGANVLTF.

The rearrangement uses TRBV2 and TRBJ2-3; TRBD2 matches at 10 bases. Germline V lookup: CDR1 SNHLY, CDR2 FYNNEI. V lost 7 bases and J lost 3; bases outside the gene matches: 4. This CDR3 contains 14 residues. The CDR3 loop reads CASKREGQTDTQYF. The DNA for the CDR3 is TGTGCCAGCAAGCGGGAGGGCCAAACAGATACGCAGTATTTT.

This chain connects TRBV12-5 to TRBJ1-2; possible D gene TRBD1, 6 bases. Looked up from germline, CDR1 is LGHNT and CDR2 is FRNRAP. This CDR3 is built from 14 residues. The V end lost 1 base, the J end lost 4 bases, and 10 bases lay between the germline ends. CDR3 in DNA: TGTGCTAGTGGTTTGGCGACAGGAGTCTATGGCTACACCTTC. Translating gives CASGLATGVYGYTF.

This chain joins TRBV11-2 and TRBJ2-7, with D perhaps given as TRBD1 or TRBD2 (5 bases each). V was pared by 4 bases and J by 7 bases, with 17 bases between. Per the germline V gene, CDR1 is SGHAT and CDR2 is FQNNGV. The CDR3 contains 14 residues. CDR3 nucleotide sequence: TGTGCCAGCAGCTCTACTTACGGGGCTGAAGAGCAGTACTTC. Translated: CASSSTYGAEEQYF.

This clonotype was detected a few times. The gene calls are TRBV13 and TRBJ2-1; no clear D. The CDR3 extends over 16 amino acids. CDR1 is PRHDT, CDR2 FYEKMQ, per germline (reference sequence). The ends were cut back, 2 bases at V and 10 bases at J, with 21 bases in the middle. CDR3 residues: CASSLSSYAPSREQFF. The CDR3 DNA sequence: TGTGCCAGCAGCTTATCTTCTTACGCGCCCTCGCGAGAGCAGTTCTTC. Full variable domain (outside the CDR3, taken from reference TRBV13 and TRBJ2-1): AAGVIQSPRHLIKEKRETATLKCYPIPRHDTVYWYQQGPGQDPQFLISFYEKMQSDKGSIPDRFSAQQFSDYHSELNMSSLELGDSALYFCASSLSSYAPSREQFFGPGTRLTVL.